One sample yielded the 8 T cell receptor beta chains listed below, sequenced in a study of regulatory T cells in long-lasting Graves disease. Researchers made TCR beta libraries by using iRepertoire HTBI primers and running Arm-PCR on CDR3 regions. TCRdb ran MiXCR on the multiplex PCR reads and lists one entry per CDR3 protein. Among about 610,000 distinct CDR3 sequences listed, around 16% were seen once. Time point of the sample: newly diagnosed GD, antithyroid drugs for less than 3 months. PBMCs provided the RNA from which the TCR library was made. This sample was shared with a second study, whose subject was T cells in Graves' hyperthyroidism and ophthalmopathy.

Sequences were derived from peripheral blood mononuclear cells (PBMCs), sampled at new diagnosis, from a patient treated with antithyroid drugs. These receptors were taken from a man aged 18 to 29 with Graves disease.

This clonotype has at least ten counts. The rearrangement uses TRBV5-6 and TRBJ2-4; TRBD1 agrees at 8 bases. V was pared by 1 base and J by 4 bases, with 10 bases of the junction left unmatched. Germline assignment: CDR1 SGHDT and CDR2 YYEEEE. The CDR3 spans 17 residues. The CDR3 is CASSLLLGQVPKNIQYF. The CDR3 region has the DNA TGTGCCAGCAGCTTGCTATTGGGACAGGTCCCAAAAAACATTCAGTACTTC.

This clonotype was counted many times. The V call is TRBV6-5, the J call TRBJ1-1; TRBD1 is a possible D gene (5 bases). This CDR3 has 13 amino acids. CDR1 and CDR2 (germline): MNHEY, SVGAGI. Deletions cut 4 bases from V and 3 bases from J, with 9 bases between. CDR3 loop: CASSWRGDTEAFF. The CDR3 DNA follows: TGTGCCAGCAGTTGGAGAGGGGACACTGAAGCTTTCTTT.

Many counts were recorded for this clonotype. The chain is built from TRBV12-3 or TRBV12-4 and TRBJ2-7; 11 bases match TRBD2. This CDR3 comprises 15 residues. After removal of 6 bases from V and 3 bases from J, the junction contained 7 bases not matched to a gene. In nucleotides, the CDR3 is TGTGCCAGCAGCCCGGGACTAGCGGCCAACTACGAGCAGTACTTC. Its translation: CASSPGLAANYEQYF.

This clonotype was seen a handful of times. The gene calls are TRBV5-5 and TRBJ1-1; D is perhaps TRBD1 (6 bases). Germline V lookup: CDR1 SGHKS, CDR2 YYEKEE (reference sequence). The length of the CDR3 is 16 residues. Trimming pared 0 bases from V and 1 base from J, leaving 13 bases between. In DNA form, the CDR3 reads TGTGCCAGCAGCTTGGTCGGCGGGGGGCAGAACACTGAAGCTTTCTTT. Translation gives CASSLVGGGQNTEAFF.

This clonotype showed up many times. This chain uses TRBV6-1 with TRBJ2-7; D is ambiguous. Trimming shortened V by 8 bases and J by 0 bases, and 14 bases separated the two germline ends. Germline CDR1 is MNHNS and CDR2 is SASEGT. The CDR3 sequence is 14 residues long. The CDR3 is CASHRPSSSYEQYF. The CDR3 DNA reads TGTGCCAGCCATCGTCCATCAAGCTCCTACGAGCAGTACTTC.

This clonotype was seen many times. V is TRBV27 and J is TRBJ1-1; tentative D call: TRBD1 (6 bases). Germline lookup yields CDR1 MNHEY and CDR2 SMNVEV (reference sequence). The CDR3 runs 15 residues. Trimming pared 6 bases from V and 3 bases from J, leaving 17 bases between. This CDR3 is CASSPSGARHTEAFF. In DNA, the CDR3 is TGTGCCAGCAGCCCATCGGGGGCCCGGCACACTGAAGCTTTCTTT.

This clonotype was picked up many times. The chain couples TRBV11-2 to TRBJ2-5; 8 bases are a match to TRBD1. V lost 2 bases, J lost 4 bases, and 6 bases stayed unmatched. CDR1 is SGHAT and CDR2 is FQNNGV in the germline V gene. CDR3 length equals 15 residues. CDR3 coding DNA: TGTGCCAGCAGCTTATTAACAGGGGGGTTAGAGACCCAGTACTTC. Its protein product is CASSLLTGGLETQYF. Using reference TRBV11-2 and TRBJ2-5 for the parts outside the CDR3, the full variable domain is EAGVAQSPRYKIIEKRQSVAFWCNPISGHATLYWYQQILGQGPKLLIQFQNNGVVDDSQLPKDRFSAERLKGVDSTLKIQPAKLEDSAVYLCASSLLTGGLETQYFGPGTRLLVL.

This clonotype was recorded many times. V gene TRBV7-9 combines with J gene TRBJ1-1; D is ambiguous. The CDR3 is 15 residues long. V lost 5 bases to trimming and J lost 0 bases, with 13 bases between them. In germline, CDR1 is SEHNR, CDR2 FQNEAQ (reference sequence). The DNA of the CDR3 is TGTGCCAGCAGCCGACATACTCCGTTGAACACTGAAGCTTTCTTT. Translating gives CASSRHTPLNTEAFF.